This T cell receptor beta chain was identified in a study of shared clonotypes between healthy human individuals. Remarks on this clone: The antigen is unknown.

Points from the study as a whole: The study found about 5% of naive CD4 clonotypes shared across a few donors. Despite large depth, sorted-subset datasets appeared incompletely sequenced.

Trimming shortened V by 3 bases and J by 1 base, and 12 bases separated the two germline ends. This CDR3 is built from 16 residues. CDR1 and CDR2 from the germline V gene are KGHSH and LQKENI. Per the original methods: Junction-only immunoSEQ sequences carried no quality scores, so filtering differed. TCRdb's copy holds only in-frame clones and misses some; the assay was immunoSEQ multiplex PCR. V, J and clone size are taken as reported in that table, and D and trimming were inferred from the DNA itself. The sample contains millions of clones, more than 90% of which appear only once. The TCR comes from a young man in good health. The rearrangement joins TRBV18 to TRBJ2-2; D perhaps matches TRBD1 (6 bases). Sequencing used naive CD4+ T cells sorted from blood. As for subset: CD45RA+ positively selected. CDR3 DNA sequence: TGTGCCAGCTCACCCACAGCGACAGGGAACACCGGGGAGCTGTTTTTT. It specifies CASSPTATGNTGELFF.